This passage covers 2 T cell receptor beta chains from one sample sequenced in a study of blood T cell repertoires in COVID-19. Profiling relied on immunoSEQ multiplex PCR, and the TCRdb table lists in-frame clones only, not all of them. The sample carries tens of thousands of clones, approximately 86% recorded once. Sequencing was carried out using peripheral blood. The receptors were gathered from a man aged 35 to 55 with acute or convalescent COVID-19.

The chain has TRBV4-3 and TRBJ2-3; D not resolved. CDR1 LGHNA and CDR2 YSLEER come from the germline V gene. This CDR3 is built from 14 residues. Trimming stripped 2 bases from V and 0 bases from J, with 6 bases between. CDR3 region: CASSQTSSTDTQYF. Written as DNA, the CDR3 is TGCGCCAGCAGCCAAACCAGTAGCACAGATACGCAGTATTTT.

This clone was recorded only once. The CDR3 protein is CASSQSGTGGLDTQYF. As DNA, the CDR3 is TGTGCCAGCAGTCAAAGTGGGACAGGGGGCTTAGATACGCAGTATTTT. This chain uses TRBV5-6 with TRBJ2-3; TRBD1 agrees at 12 bases. With 5 bases clipped from V and 5 bases from J, the junction kept 9 bases outside the gene matches. The CDR3 covers 16 residues. Germline-derived CDR1 and CDR2 are SGHDT and YYEEEE.